These 32 T cell receptor beta chains share one sample of origin, sequenced in a study of T-cell memory formation after mild COVID-19. TCRdb ran MiXCR on the 5' RACE reads and lists one entry per CDR3 protein. Here the sample spans more than 350,000 distinct CDR3 sequences, around 21% being singletons. Sequenced material: PBMCs or a T cell subset sorted from them (not recorded which). These receptors originate from an adult woman who had mild COVID-19 (a few samples of this study predate the infection). Cell type and time point are not known.

The CDR3 loop reads CASRRQSTLGLNEQFF. For the CDR3, the DNA is TGTGCCAGCAGGCGACAGTCCACTTTAGGTCTCAATGAGCAGTTCTTC. The gene calls are TRBV6-1 and TRBJ2-1, with D possibly matching TRBD1 (5 bases). CDR3 length: 16 amino acids. Trimming stripped 6 bases from V and 6 bases from J, with 21 bases between. In germline, CDR1 is MNHNS, CDR2 SASEGT.

The chain uses TRBV5-1 and TRBJ2-1; perhaps TRBD2 as D (6 bases). Germline CDR1 SGHRS, CDR2 YFSETQ. The CDR3 has 14 amino acids. V was pared by 7 bases and J by 8 bases, with 19 bases between. The CDR3 reads CASSPRWGVDEQFF. In DNA, the CDR3 is TGCGCCAGCTCCCCTCGGTGGGGGGTGGATGAGCAGTTCTTC.

The table lists this clonotype with many counts. The V and J genes are TRBV5-1 and TRBJ2-2; D is ambiguous. The CDR3 has 15 residues. Germline V gene data show CDR1 as SGHRS and CDR2 as YFSETQ. The V and J ends lost 1 base and 2 bases respectively, with 9 bases between them. The CDR3 sequence is CASSLRDSNTGELFF. DNA of the CDR3: TGCGCCAGCAGCTTGAGGGATTCAAACACCGGGGAGCTGTTTTTT. Based on the CDR3 plus reference TRBV5-1 and TRBJ2-2, the full variable domain is KAGVTQTPRYLIKTRGQQVTLSCSPISGHRSVSWYQQTPGQGLQFLFEYFSETQRNKGNFPGRFSGRQFSNSRSEMNVSTLELGDSALYLCASSLRDSNTGELFFGEGSRLTVL.

This clonotype was observed a few times. The CDR3 loop is CASSLSSLDTQYF. The CDR3 DNA sequence: TGTGCCAGCAGCTTATCGTCTCTAGATACGCAGTATTTT. The V call is TRBV7-2, the J call TRBJ2-3; D gene ambiguous. The germline CDR1 and CDR2 sequences are SGHTA and FQGNSA. This CDR3 comprises 13 residues. Deletions cut 2 bases from V and 5 bases from J, with 8 bases between.

The chain uses TRBV4-3 and TRBJ1-1; TRBD1 matches 7 bases. The CDR3 runs 14 residues. CDR1 LGHNA and CDR2 YSLEER come from the germline V gene. Germline trimming cut 3 bases from V and 3 bases from J; bases unmatched to any gene: 4. The CDR3 nucleotides read TGCGCCAGCAGCCAGACAGGGTTGGACACTGAAGCTTTCTTT. It codes for CASSQTGLDTEAFF.

This clonotype has at least ten counts. The rearrangement uses TRBV7-9 and TRBJ2-2; 12 bases fit TRBD2. Per germline, CDR1 SEHNR and CDR2 FQNEAQ (reference sequence). The J segment lost 4 bases and the V segment lost 5 bases, leaving 8 bases of the junction unmatched. The CDR3 covers 17 residues. DNA for the CDR3: TGTGCCAGCAGCGGAGCTCGACTAGCGGGAGTCACCGGGGAGCTGTTTTTT. It specifies CASSGARLAGVTGELFF.

The chain joins TRBV20-1 to TRBJ1-1; no firm D call. Germline-derived CDR1 and CDR2 are DFQATT and SNEGSKA (reference sequence). Trimming cost V 4 bases and J 4 bases, with 13 bases left between them. The CDR3 runs to 13 residues. The CDR3 bases are TGCAGTGCTACGCCGGGAGGCCCCACTGAAGCTTTCTTT. Translated, it gives CSATPGGPTEAFF.

This rearrangement joins TRBV7-2 to TRBJ1-2; a weak D match, TRBD1 (6 bases). This CDR3 comprises 15 residues. The germline V gene encodes CDR1 SGHTA and CDR2 FQGNSA. Deletions cut 3 bases from V and 1 base from J, with 12 bases between. This CDR3 reads CASSLGGSGNYGYTF. CDR3 nucleotide sequence: TGTGCCAGCAGCTTGGGGGGCTCGGGTAACTATGGCTACACCTTC.

This clonotype was detected only a few times. The J gene is TRBJ2-3, the V gene TRBV5-6; either TRBD1 or TRBD2 may fit D (6 bases each). Trimming pared 3 bases from V and 3 bases from J, leaving 20 bases between. CDR1 and CDR2 from the germline V gene are SGHDT and YYEEEE. The CDR3 loop spans 17 amino acids. CDR3 sequence (DNA): TGTGCCAGCAGCTGGGGGGCAAGGGGCTTGAGGACAGATACGCAGTATTTT. This codes for CASSWGARGLRTDTQYF.

V gene TRBV20-1 combines with J gene TRBJ1-1; D remains ambiguous. Per germline, CDR1 DFQATT and CDR2 SNEGSKA (reference sequence). The CDR3 totals 12 residues. The germline V and J ends were trimmed by 5 bases and 4 bases, with 11 bases remaining between them. The CDR3: CSAPKGPTEAFF. DNA for the CDR3: TGCAGTGCTCCAAAGGGTCCCACTGAAGCTTTCTTT.

The rearrangement links TRBV9 to TRBJ2-3; 11 bases map to TRBD2. The germline V gene has CDR1 SGDLS and CDR2 YYNGEE. The CDR3 contains 17 residues. J gave up 2 bases and V 3 bases, and 8 bases lay outside the gene matches. The CDR3 protein is CASSAYLAGGPTDTQYF. Written as DNA, the CDR3 is TGTGCCAGCAGCGCCTACCTAGCGGGGGGACCCACAGATACGCAGTATTTT.

This clonotype has just a few counts. The CDR3 region is CAPSVSMNTEAFF. CDR3 coding DNA: TGTGCCCCCTCGGTATCGATGAACACTGAAGCTTTCTTT. V and J are TRBV12-3 or TRBV12-4 and TRBJ1-1, with D hard to call. With 11 bases removed from V and 0 bases from J, the gap between germline ends came to 13 bases. CDR3 length: 13 amino acids.

In this sample, this clonotype turned up many times. The V and J genes are TRBV5-1 and TRBJ1-3; no firm D call. The V and J ends lost 4 bases and 0 bases respectively, with 11 bases between them. Per the germline V gene, CDR1 is SGHRS and CDR2 is YFSETQ. The CDR3 runs 15 residues. The CDR3 spells CASSPDPSSGNTIYF. The CDR3 nucleotides read TGCGCCAGCAGCCCGGATCCGAGCTCTGGAAACACCATATATTTT.

This clonotype was seen many times. This chain joins TRBV10-3 and TRBJ2-3; 8 bases match TRBD2. Trimming removed 8 bases from V and 9 bases from J; junction bases left unmatched: 13. Germline V gene lookup returns CDR1 ENHRY and CDR2 SYGVKD. The CDR3 covers 14 residues. CDR3 sequence: CAISGYGRAGTQYF. The CDR3 DNA sequence: TGTGCCATCTCCGGATACGGGAGGGCCGGGACGCAGTATTTT.

This chain links TRBV28 with TRBJ2-3; TRBD1 is a possible D gene (6 bases). CDR1 is MDHEN and CDR2 is SYDVKM in the germline V gene. The CDR3 totals 15 residues. Trimming stripped 4 bases from V and 1 base from J, with 12 bases between. CDR3 bases: TGTGCCAGCAGTTCTACAGGGTCCGGCACAGATACGCAGTATTTT. Encoded protein: CASSSTGSGTDTQYF.

This clonotype was observed a few times. The CDR3 region has the DNA TGTGCCACCAGCGAAAGGACCGGGGAGCTGTTTTTT. Its translation is CATSERTGELFF. The gene calls are TRBV24-1 and TRBJ2-2; D is uncertain. V lost 7 bases to trimming and J lost 5 bases, with 7 bases between them. This CDR3 comprises 12 residues. The germline V gene has CDR1 KGHDR and CDR2 SFDVKD.

The chain is built from TRBV29-1 and TRBJ1-2; 8 nucleotides match TRBD1. The trim removed 7 bases at V and 8 bases at J, leaving 9 bases unmatched. The CDR3 is 12 residues long. CDR1 and CDR2 (germline): SQVTM, ANQGSEA. CDR3 protein: CSGGGQVGGYTF. The CDR3 DNA reads TGCAGCGGCGGGGGACAGGTTGGCGGCTACACCTTC. Combining the CDR3 with reference TRBV29-1 and TRBJ1-2 gives the whole variable domain SAVISQKPSRDICQRGTSLTIQCQVDSQVTMMFWYRQQPGQSLTLIATANQGSEATYESGFVIDKFPISRPNLTFSTLTVSNMSPEDSSIYLCSGGGQVGGYTFGSGTRLTVV.

The J gene is TRBJ1-2, the V gene TRBV14; a possible D gene is TRBD1 (5 bases). V shed 4 bases and J shed 0 bases, with 6 bases lying between them. This CDR3 is 13 amino acids long. Germline V lookup: CDR1 SGHDN, CDR2 FVKESK. The DNA of the CDR3 is TGTGCCAGCAGCCCGACAGCTAACTATGGCTACACCTTC. This codes for CASSPTANYGYTF.

This clonotype showed up many times. This rearrangement joins TRBV14 to TRBJ2-1; D remains unclear. Germline CDR1 and CDR2: SGHDN and FVKESK. The CDR3 contains 14 residues. Trimming left V 3 bases short and J 3 bases short, with 9 bases between. CDR3 sequence: CASSQGTSYNEQFF. CDR3 DNA: TGTGCCAGCAGCCAGGGAACGAGCTACAATGAGCAGTTCTTC.

J is TRBJ1-1 and V is TRBV15, with a possible D match to TRBD1 (5 bases). V gave up 3 bases and J gave up 5 bases, with 19 bases separating them. The CDR3 extends over 16 amino acids. Germline-derived CDR1 and CDR2 are LNHNV and YYDKDF (reference sequence). The CDR3 DNA reads TGTGCCACCAGCAGGGGTGTAGGAGGGGCACGGACTGAAGCTTTCTTT. Protein product: CATSRGVGGARTEAFF.

This clonotype has more than one count but fewer than ten. The V and J genes are TRBV7-3 and TRBJ1-3, with a possible D match to TRBD1 (6 bases). This CDR3 contains 15 residues. Germline CDR1 is SGHTA and CDR2 is FQGTGA. V lost 0 bases to trimming and J lost 0 bases, with 6 bases between them. As DNA, the CDR3 is TGTGCCAGCAGCTTAACAGGGGGCTCTGGAAACACCATATATTTT. Encoded protein: CASSLTGGSGNTIYF.

This clonotype was observed a handful of times. The rearrangement links TRBV19 to TRBJ1-2; D might be TRBD1 (5 bases). V shed 3 bases and J shed 4 bases, with 15 bases lying between them. The CDR3 totals 15 residues. The germline CDR1 and CDR2 sequences are LNHDA and SQIVND (reference sequence). This CDR3 is CASSMAGTGGYGYTF. The CDR3 DNA sequence: TGTGCCAGTAGTATGGCAGGGACCGGGGGCTATGGCTACACCTTC.

V and J are TRBV5-1 and TRBJ2-3; unclear D gene. The CDR3 length is 15 residues. Trimming removed 0 bases from V and 2 bases from J, with 10 bases in between. Germline values: CDR1 SGHRS, CDR2 YFSETQ. CDR3 protein: CASSLEGLLTDTQYF. CDR3 sequence (DNA): TGCGCCAGCAGCTTGGAGGGTCTACTCACAGATACGCAGTATTTT. The full variable domain, its missing parts supplied by reference TRBV5-1 and TRBJ2-3, is KAGVTQTPRYLIKTRGQQVTLSCSPISGHRSVSWYQQTPGQGLQFLFEYFSETQRNKGNFPGRFSGRQFSNSRSEMNVSTLELGDSALYLCASSLEGLLTDTQYFGPGTRLTVL.

The rearrangement uses TRBV5-1 and TRBJ2-3; 7 nucleotides line up with TRBD1. CDR3 size: 16 residues. CDR1 is SGHRS and CDR2 is YFSETQ in the germline V gene. V lost 4 bases, J lost 2 bases, and 10 bases stayed unmatched. In DNA form, the CDR3 reads TGCGCCAGCAGCCTAGGACAGGTTGGGGCCACAGATACGCAGTATTTT. Translating it yields CASSLGQVGATDTQYF.

This clonotype was found a few times. The CDR3 nucleotides read TGTGCCAGCAGGAACAGGGTCGTTGAGACCCAGTACTTC. It yields the protein CASRNRVVETQYF. This rearrangement joins TRBV6-5 to TRBJ2-5; D may be TRBD1 (6 bases). V shed 6 bases and J shed 5 bases, with 13 bases lying between them. CDR3 length: 13 residues. Germline V gives CDR1 MNHEY, CDR2 SVGAGI.

J is TRBJ2-1 and V is TRBV11-3, with 7 bases that match TRBD2. CDR3 length: 15 amino acids. V was clipped by 4 bases and J by 9 bases; unmatched bases: 12. CDR1 SGHNT and CDR2 YENEEA come from the germline V gene. Here the CDR3 DNA reads TGTGCCAGCAGCTCGCCTAGCGGTATTAACGCTGAGCAGTTCTTC. It translates to CASSSPSGINAEQFF.

This clonotype was counted a few times. The chain has TRBV9 and TRBJ2-7, with D perhaps TRBD1 or TRBD2 (5 bases each). CDR3 length equals 15 residues. The V gene's germline CDR1 is SGDLS and CDR2 YYNGEE. Between the trimmed V and J ends, which lost 4 bases and 5 bases, there was a span of 19 bases. The CDR3 loop reads CASSLTGRVMNEQYF. In nucleotides, the CDR3 is TGTGCCAGCAGCCTAACGGGACGGGTGATGAACGAGCAGTACTTC.

This clonotype was seen a few times. The chain has TRBV7-9 and TRBJ2-3; maybe TRBD2 (5 bases). Looked up from germline, CDR1 is SEHNR and CDR2 is FQNEAQ (reference sequence). With 10 bases removed from V and 1 base from J, the gap between germline ends came to 18 bases. The CDR3 consists of 15 residues. The CDR3 bases are TGTGCCACCCCGGAGGTAGAGCCAGGCACAGATACGCAGTATTTT. Protein: CATPEVEPGTDTQYF.

The chain has TRBV7-3 and TRBJ2-1, with TRBD2 matching over 8 bases. With V trimmed by 4 bases and J by 6 bases, 11 bases remained unmatched. CDR1 is SGHTA and CDR2 is FQGTGA in the germline V gene. The CDR3 has 16 residues. CDR3: CASSSLAGLSSNEQFF. The CDR3 nucleotides are TGTGCCAGCAGCTCTTTAGCGGGACTATCATCCAATGAGCAGTTCTTC.

CDR3 DNA: TGCAGTGCTATCAGGGGTTGGTGGACTGAAGCTTTCTTT. Translated: CSAIRGWWTEAFF. The V and J genes are TRBV20-1 and TRBJ1-1, with TRBD1 as a possible D gene (6 bases). The V end lost 4 bases, the J end lost 5 bases, and 14 bases lay between the germline ends. CDR1 and CDR2 (germline): DFQATT, SNEGSKA (reference sequence). This CDR3 is 13 amino acids long.

The gene calls are TRBV11-2 and TRBJ2-7; TRBD1 agrees at 7 bases. The CDR3 covers 14 residues. CDR1 SGHAT and CDR2 FQNNGV come from the germline V gene. The trim removed 5 bases at V and 6 bases at J, leaving 10 bases unmatched. CDR3 nucleotides: TGTGCCAGCAGCCCCAGCAAGTCAGGGGGCGAGCAGTACTTC. Its translation is CASSPSKSGGEQYF.

A few counts support this clonotype. CDR3 residues: CASRLRGTGANTGELFF. CDR3 coding DNA: TGCGCCAGCAGACTCCGAGGAACGGGGGCGAACACCGGGGAGCTGTTTTTT. The chain has TRBV5-1 and TRBJ2-2, with D perhaps matching TRBD2 (6 bases). The CDR3 is 17 amino acids. The germline gives CDR1 SGHRS, CDR2 YFSETQ. Trimming removed 5 bases from V and 0 bases from J, with 17 bases in between.